This T cell receptor beta chain was sequenced in a study of OX40 agonist ivuxolimab in advanced cancers. The study in broad terms: Ivuxolimab was a fully human IgG2 agonistic monoclonal antibody targeting the costimulatory receptor OX40 (CD134). Prior anti-PD-1, anti-PD-L1 or anti-CTLA-4 therapy was permitted, and approximately 41% of dose-escalation patients had received checkpoint inhibitors. Partial responses were achieved by three dose-escalation patients, of whom one had hepatocellular carcinoma and two had cutaneous melanoma. The paper reports the monotherapy dose-escalation portion (N of about 56 patients) of the phase I ivuxolimab trial. Intravenous ivuxolimab was administered to patients every 2 weeks at six dose levels: 0.01, 0.1, 0.3, 1.5, 3 and 10 mg/kg. A male proportion of about 79% and a mean age of about 60 years, ranging from roughly 23 to 79, were recorded for the dose-escalation cohort. Of the roughly 50 dose-escalation patients, hepatocellular carcinoma was present in around 20, melanoma in roughly 15, renal cell carcinoma in 9 and head and neck cancer in 9. Peripheral TCRbeta sequencing was intended to test whether TCR sequence diversity was altered and clonal T-cell expansion was caused by ivuxolimab.

General findings and caveats noted by the study authors: After ivuxolimab, more expanded clones were found on average in CD8+ T cells than in CD4+ T cells. Clonal expansion of both CD4+ and CD8+ blood T cells was observed from baseline to week 6 at doses 0.1 to 3.0 mg/kg. Low levels of normalized T-cell clonal expansion were also seen in some patients who did not respond. In partial responders in the 0.1-3.0 mg/kg groups, normalized peripheral clonal expansion was found to be among the lowest, especially among CD8+ T cells. The antigen specificity of the clonally expanded peripheral T cells was not determined.

Patients with autoimmune disease history or receiving systemic immunosuppression were excluded from the trial. In every dose cohort, peripheral blood was drawn for TCR sequencing at baseline, cycle 4 day 1, and cycle 7 day 1. Samples came from an open-label, multicenter, first-in-human phase I dose-escalation trial of ivuxolimab. Adults with locally advanced or metastatic melanoma, renal cell, hepatocellular, or head and neck squamous cell carcinoma were enrolled in the trial. Before TCR sequencing, CD4+ and CD8+ T cells were separately sorted from peripheral blood. Genomic DNA was isolated from the sorted cells so that the TCRbeta CDR3 region could be sequenced. TCRbeta CDR3 regions were sequenced using the immunoSEQ Assay. Drawn from immuneACCESS, this table holds only the in-frame rearrangements with V and J called that TCRdb kept. Clones are partly lost; checked studies trace under half to an unresolved V gene and leave the rest unexplained. In all, the sample holds 30,000 to 40,000 clones, and approximately 89% of those were seen once. The top ten clonotypes cover 9.1% of the sample.

A remark on this clone: It lacks a known antigen. Qualities for individual bases were not recorded, and no much larger clone is one base off.

V gives up 6 bases and J gives up 3 bases, and the segment between their germline ends measures 15 bases. Measured from the cysteine to the phenylalanine, the CDR3 is 14 residues long. The only DNA kept is the CDR3, 42 bases in frame from the first base. CDR1 MNHEY and CDR2 SMNVEV were looked up in the germline V gene (reference sequence). Sequenced here: CD4+ or CD8+ T cells sorted from blood, sampled in a trial of the OX40 agonist ivuxolimab. This sequence was found in an adult with an advanced solid tumor such as melanoma, head and neck, liver or kidney cancer. The sequence is built from TRBV27 and TRBJ2-7; the D gene cannot be resolved reliably. The CDR3 protein sequence reads: CASSSVLGNYEQYF. The DNA is as follows: TGTGCCAGCAGCAGCGTATTAGGTAACTACGAGCAGTACTTC.